This T cell receptor (beta chain) was sequenced in a study of OX40 agonist ivuxolimab in advanced cancers. At the level of the study: Patients were given ivuxolimab, an antibody that agonizes OX40 (CD134).

Measured with immunoSEQ multiplex PCR; TCRdb has only the in-frame clones, and not every one. The data show around 50,000 clones, with around 84% seen just once and roughly 20% held by the top ten. Findings and limits, study-wide: CD4+ and CD8+ blood T cells expanded clonally by week 6 at 0.1 to 3.0 mg/kg. Among the lowest levels of clonal expansion were found in partial responders at 0.1-3.0 mg/kg.

Details on this clone: What it binds is not known.

CDR1 is PRHDT and CDR2 is FYEKMQ in the germline V gene (reference sequence). The V end lost 0 bases, the J end lost 4 bases, and 10 bases lay between the germline ends. The CDR3 totals 14 residues. The TCR was taken from an adult with an advanced solid tumor such as melanoma, head and neck, liver or kidney cancer. Material: CD4+ or CD8+ T cells sorted from blood, obtained in a trial of the OX40 agonist ivuxolimab. The chain has TRBV13 and TRBJ2-7, with D perhaps matching TRBD2 (5 bases). CDR3 sequence reads: CASSLGASTYEQYF. The CDR3 DNA is TGTGCCAGCAGCTTAGGTGCTAGCACTTACGAGCAGTACTTC. Complete variable domain (other parts from reference TRBV13 and TRBJ2-7): AAGVIQSPRHLIKEKRETATLKCYPIPRHDTVYWYQQGPGQDPQFLISFYEKMQSDKGSIPDRFSAQQFSDYHSELNMSSLELGDSALYFCASSLGASTYEQYFGPGTRLTVT.